Each of the 28 T cell receptor beta chains below was sequenced from the same sample in a study of immune evolution from preneoplasia to lung adenocarcinoma. Produced via immunoSEQ multiplex PCR; TCRdb's table is partial and in-frame only. The profile shows fewer than 50,000 clones, 70% to 85% of them singletons. Specimen: FFPE invasive lung adenocarcinoma tissue. Receptor source: a person aged 60 to 70 with lung adenocarcinoma.

This clone has more than one count but fewer than ten. The chain uses TRBV27 and TRBJ2-7, with D maybe TRBD1 (6 bases). Per the germline V gene, CDR1 is MNHEY and CDR2 is SMNVEV (reference sequence). CDR3 length: 15 residues. Trimming took 0 bases from V and 7 from J, leaving 16 bases between them. CDR3 residues: CASSLSGAFAGEQYF. The CDR3 coding sequence is TGTGCCAGCAGTTTATCGGGGGCATTCGCTGGGGAGCAGTACTTC.

This clone was seen only a few times. This chain joins TRBV11-3 and TRBJ2-7; no clear D. Germline V lookup: CDR1 SGHNT, CDR2 YENEEA. Deletions cut 5 bases from V and 2 bases from J, with 13 bases between. CDR3 length: 14 amino acids. DNA for the CDR3: TGTGCCAGCAGCCCCTCGACATTTCCCTACGAGCAGTACTTC. It is translated as CASSPSTFPYEQYF.

The chain combines TRBV6-6 with TRBJ2-5; the D is unclear. The CDR3 has 11 amino acids. Looked up from germline, CDR1 is MNHNY and CDR2 is SVGAGI (reference sequence). Trimming shortened V by 4 bases and J by 4 bases, and 4 bases separated the two germline ends. This CDR3 is CASSSGETQYF. The DNA of the CDR3 is TGTGCCAGCAGTTCTGGAGAGACCCAGTACTTC.

The chain is built from TRBV7-9 and TRBJ1-4, with a tentative D call TRBD1 (6 bases). The germline V and J ends were trimmed by 5 bases and 0 bases, with 13 bases remaining between them. CDR3 size: 16 residues. CDR1 is SEHNR, CDR2 FQNEAQ, per germline (reference sequence). The DNA for the CDR3 is TGTGCCAGCAGCCACGGGGACAACCCAACTAATGAAAAACTGTTTTTT. This translates into CASSHGDNPTNEKLFF.

The J gene is TRBJ2-3, the V gene TRBV30; perhaps TRBD2 as D (5 bases). Germline-derived CDR1 and CDR2 are GTSNPN and SVGIG (reference sequence). V lost 0 bases and J lost 4, with 20 bases in between. The CDR3 has 17 amino acids. This CDR3 is CAWSVPPEGAWADTQYF. The CDR3 DNA reads as TGTGCCTGGAGTGTCCCCCCTGAGGGAGCGTGGGCAGATACGCAGTATTTT.

The J gene is TRBJ1-2, the V gene TRBV20-1; D perhaps matches TRBD1 (5 bases). Per the germline V gene, CDR1 is DFQATT and CDR2 is SNEGSKA (reference sequence). The V and J ends lost 4 bases and 7 bases respectively, with 7 bases between them. The CDR3 contains 10 residues. CDR3 coding DNA: TGCAGTGCTAAGGGACTTGGCTACACCTTC. Its translation is CSAKGLGYTF.

This rearrangement joins TRBV9 to TRBJ1-1; D remains ambiguous. The V end was cut by 7 bases, the J end by 1 base, with 8 bases between. Germline V lookup: CDR1 SGDLS, CDR2 YYNGEE. This CDR3 has 12 amino acids. The CDR3 bases are TGTGCCAGCGCAGGATCGAACACTGAAGCTTTCTTT. Encoded protein: CASAGSNTEAFF.

V is TRBV5-1 and J is TRBJ2-1; D is undetermined. Germline CDR1 and CDR2: SGHRS and YFSETQ. This CDR3 has 16 residues. V was clipped by 7 bases and J by 6 bases, with 23 bases between them. The CDR3 loop reads CASRPQSGVGRNEQFF. DNA of the CDR3: TGCGCCAGCCGACCCCAGTCTGGAGTGGGCCGCAATGAGCAGTTCTTC.

By proportion, this clone is medium-sized. The chain recombines TRBV6-1 with TRBJ2-1; TRBD1 aligns across 11 bases. V shed 1 base and J 8 bases; nucleotides not matched to a gene: 4. The CDR3 sequence is 15 residues long. In germline, CDR1 is MNHNS, CDR2 SASEGT. The CDR3 here is CASSEVGQGGDEQFF. CDR3 bases: TGTGCCAGCAGTGAAGTGGGACAGGGGGGCGATGAGCAGTTCTTC.

The chain has TRBV6-1 and TRBJ1-4; D gene unclear. Germline lookup yields CDR1 MNHNS and CDR2 SASEGT. V was cut by 7 bases and J by 0 bases, with 12 bases left in between. This CDR3 has 15 residues. The CDR3 DNA is TGTGCCAGCAAGCGAGCGGGTGCAACTAATGAAAAACTGTTTTTT. This encodes CASKRAGATNEKLFF.

The chain recombines TRBV6-5 with TRBJ1-4, with D unclear. The germline V and J ends were trimmed by 0 bases and 2 bases, with 4 bases remaining between them. This CDR3 is built from 14 residues. Germline values: CDR1 MNHEY, CDR2 SVGAGI. The chain's CDR3 is CASSYSATNEKLFF. CDR3 bases: TGTGCCAGCAGTTACTCAGCCACTAATGAAAAACTGTTTTTT.

This rearrangement joins TRBV11-2 to TRBJ2-3; D uncertain. The CDR3 is made up of 13 amino acids. Per germline, CDR1 SGHAT and CDR2 FQNNGV. V lost 0 bases and J lost 2, with 3 bases in between. Here the CDR3 reads CASSLEPTDTQYF. Written as DNA, the CDR3 is TGTGCCAGCAGCTTAGAACCCACAGATACGCAGTATTTT.

This clone was seen just once. The V gene is TRBV7-2, the J gene TRBJ2-5, with a weak D call TRBD2 (6 bases). The CDR3 is 14 amino acids. Germline values: CDR1 SGHTA, CDR2 FQGNSA. V was pared by 5 bases and J by 5 bases, with 15 bases between. CDR3 amino acids: CASSGLTRGETQYF. In nucleotides, the CDR3 is TGTGCCAGCAGCGGTCTGACTAGAGGGGAGACCCAGTACTTC.

The rearrangement links TRBV19 to TRBJ2-7; a possible D gene is TRBD2 (6 bases). Germline V gene data show CDR1 as LNHDA and CDR2 as SQIVND (reference sequence). The V gene lost 3 bases and the J gene lost 0 bases, with 9 bases spanning the gap. This CDR3 has 14 amino acids. CDR3: CASSMGTGSYEQYF. The DNA for the CDR3 is TGTGCCAGTAGTATGGGGACTGGCTCCTACGAGCAGTACTTC. The full variable domain, completed using reference TRBV19 and TRBJ2-7, is DGGITQSPKYLFRKEGQNVTLSCEQNLNHDAMYWYRQDPGQGLRLIYYSQIVNDFQKGDIAEGYSVSREKKESFPLTVTSAQKNPTAFYLCASSMGTGSYEQYFGPGTRLTVT.

Remarks on this clone: One junction end disagrees with the germline gene, perhaps due to a read error. The chain couples TRBV13 to TRBJ2-2; TRBD1 matches 7 bases. Germline V CDR1 and CDR2: PRHDT, FYEKMQ (reference sequence). This CDR3 has 17 amino acids. In nucleotides, the CDR3 is TGTGCCAGCAGCCTAGGGACAGCCGCACGTGGCACCGGGGAGCTGTTTTTT. This translates into CASSLGTAARGTGELFF.

This clone was observed at least ten times. The chain is built from TRBV11-2 and TRBJ2-7; TRBD2 aligns across 11 bases. Germline CDR1 SGHAT, CDR2 FQNNGV. The CDR3 extends over 16 amino acids. V shed 4 bases and J 3 bases; nucleotides not matched to a gene: 8. The CDR3 DNA reads TGTGCCAGCAGCTATACCGGGACTAGCGGCGTCTACGAGCAGTACTTC. It encodes CASSYTGTSGVYEQYF. The full variable domain, with the rest looked up from reference TRBV11-2 and TRBJ2-7, is EAGVAQSPRYKIIEKRQSVAFWCNPISGHATLYWYQQILGQGPKLLIQFQNNGVVDDSQLPKDRFSAERLKGVDSTLKIQPAKLEDSAVYLCASSYTGTSGVYEQYFGPGTRLTVT.

Only one count was recorded for this clone. V and J are TRBV19 and TRBJ2-5, with TRBD2 matching 9 bases. The CDR3 loop spans 14 amino acids. Unmatched junction bases numbered 7, after V lost 6 bases and J lost 5 bases. The V gene's germline CDR1 is LNHDA and CDR2 SQIVND (reference sequence). The CDR3 DNA reads TGTGCCAGTAGCCGAGCGGGAGGTGGGGAGACCCAGTACTTC. It encodes CASSRAGGGETQYF.

V and J are TRBV5-1 and TRBJ1-1, with D unclear. Trimming removed 0 bases at V and 4 bases at J, with 13 bases between. CDR1 and CDR2 from the germline V gene are SGHRS and YFSETQ. The CDR3 has 15 amino acids. The CDR3 DNA sequence: TGCGCCAGCAGCTTGGCGGAGGAGGAGGGCACTGAAGCTTTCTTT. It translates to CASSLAEEEGTEAFF.

This clone was picked up a small number of times. The chain is built from TRBV30 and TRBJ1-4, with 8 nucleotides matching TRBD1. The CDR3 is 14 residues long. Germline V lookup: CDR1 GTSNPN, CDR2 SVGIG (reference sequence). Germline trimming cut 5 bases from V and 3 bases from J; bases unmatched to any gene: 5. Here the CDR3 DNA reads TGTGCCTGGTCCAGGACAGGGCCTAATGAAAAACTGTTTTTT. It yields the protein CAWSRTGPNEKLFF.

In this sample, this clone turned up a few times. This chain links TRBV1 with TRBJ2-2. TRBV1 is reported as a pseudogene. The CDR3 is 17 residues long. The CDR3 reads CTSSQDPQLTNTGELFF. DNA for the CDR3: TGCACCAGCAGCCAAGACCCCCAGCTAACGAACACCGGGGAGCTGTTTTTT.

This sequence joins TRBV27 and TRBJ2-7; 7 bases are shared with TRBD2. The CDR3 covers 16 residues. V was clipped by 2 bases and J by 0 bases; unmatched bases: 7. Germline V gives CDR1 MNHEY, CDR2 SMNVEV (reference sequence). The CDR3 DNA sequence: TGTGCCAGCAGTTTAAGGCCTAGCGGAAGCTCCTACGAGCAGTACTTC. It codes for CASSLRPSGSSYEQYF.

Regarding this clone: Other nucleotide sequences in the sample specify the same CDR3. The chain uses TRBV19 and TRBJ2-7, with D possibly TRBD2 on 6 matching bases. Germline V gene data show CDR1 as LNHDA and CDR2 as SQIVND (reference sequence). Trimming stripped 1 base from V and 0 bases from J, with 10 bases between. CDR3 length: 15 amino acids. The CDR3 DNA reads as TGTGCCAGTAGTATAGGGGCGGGGACCTCCTACGAGCAGTACTTC. Its protein product is CASSIGAGTSYEQYF. Combining the CDR3 with reference TRBV19 and TRBJ2-7 gives the whole variable domain DGGITQSPKYLFRKEGQNVTLSCEQNLNHDAMYWYRQDPGQGLRLIYYSQIVNDFQKGDIAEGYSVSREKKESFPLTVTSAQKNPTAFYLCASSIGAGTSYEQYFGPGTRLTVT.

The V gene is TRBV5-1, the J gene TRBJ2-3; TRBD2 matches 9 bases. The CDR3 is made up of 14 amino acids. With V trimmed by 0 bases and J by 5 bases, 1 base remained unmatched. Germline-derived CDR1 and CDR2 are SGHRS and YFSETQ. CDR3 sequence: CASSLDSGRDTQYF. DNA for the CDR3: TGCGCCAGCAGCTTGGATAGCGGGAGAGATACGCAGTATTTT.

This clone was seen a single time. This chain uses TRBV11-2 with TRBJ2-7; 7 bases agree with TRBD1. The germline V gene encodes CDR1 SGHAT and CDR2 FQNNGV. There are 15 residues in the CDR3. With 4 bases clipped from V and 4 bases from J, the junction kept 10 bases outside the gene matches. The CDR3 DNA is TGTGCCAGCAGCTCCAACAGGGGTGGAAGATACGAGCAGTACTTC. It is translated as CASSSNRGGRYEQYF.

The rearrangement uses TRBV7-2 and TRBJ2-1; D gene uncertain. Deletions cut 1 base from V and 1 base from J, with 8 bases between. Germline V gene data show CDR1 as SGHTA and CDR2 as FQGNSA. There are 15 residues in the CDR3. DNA for the CDR3: TGTGCCAGCAGCTTAGAAGCTAGATCCTACAATGAGCAGTTCTTC. Its translation is CASSLEARSYNEQFF.

The rearrangement uses TRBV19 and TRBJ2-7, with 12 nucleotides matching TRBD1. This CDR3 has 16 amino acids. Germline V gene data show CDR1 as LNHDA and CDR2 as SQIVND (reference sequence). Trimming at V came to 8 bases and at J to 1 base, leaving 9 bases not matched to a gene. CDR3 sequence: CASRRDRGRKSYEQYF. CDR3 bases: TGTGCCAGTCGCCGGGACAGGGGGCGGAAATCCTACGAGCAGTACTTC.

The chain has TRBV7-9 and TRBJ1-1; D is unclear. The CDR3 length is 14 residues. From germline, CDR1 is SEHNR and CDR2 FQNEAQ (reference sequence). V was pared by 5 bases and J by 0 bases, with 10 bases between. Here the CDR3 reads CASSRSTMNTEAFF. Here the CDR3 DNA reads TGTGCCAGCAGCCGGTCTACAATGAACACTGAAGCTTTCTTT.

The chain employs TRBV15 and TRBJ2-7; 9 bases match TRBD1. J lost 6 bases, V lost 3 bases, and 6 bases had no gene match. Germline CDR1 LNHNV, CDR2 YYDKDF (reference sequence). The CDR3 covers 14 residues. The CDR3 is CATSRDRGLGEQYF. The CDR3 DNA is TGTGCCACCAGCAGGGACAGGGGCTTGGGCGAGCAGTACTTC.